This TCR beta chain was identified during a study of T-cell reconstitution after alpha-beta-depleted transplantation in children (dated by TCRdb to 2015 to 2016). Context from the whole study: Using TCR repertoire profiling, the study quantitatively followed how T-cell immune reconstitution unfolded in children after TCRalphabeta/CD19-depleted allogeneic hematopoietic cell transplantation.

As for this clonotype: No cognate antigen has been identified for it. Within one base of it there is no much larger clone, and no base qualities were kept.

The CDR3 spans 16 residues, from the cysteine through the phenylalanine. Only the CDR3 DNA is retained, 48 bases long and in frame from the first base. Trimming takes 1 base from V and 4 bases from J, and the germline ends sit 16 bases apart. According to the germline V gene (reference sequence), CDR1 reads LNHNV and CDR2 reads YYDKDF. Library preparation used PCR. Sequencing relied on an Illumina HiSeq 2500. TCR libraries were prepared with molecular barcoding, using unique molecular identifiers to normalize TCRbeta repertoire quantification. The public reads were quality trimmed at Q25 with fastp and then assembled into clones with MiXCR by TCRdb, keeping productive beta chains. Rows matching on CDR3 protein sequence are summarized as one entry with the most common DNA and genes. For this sample the table gives nearly 550,000 distinct CDR3 sequences, of which around 16% were detected only once. The top ten clonotypes cover 3.3% of the sample.

The sequence was collected from a human donor who donated a stem cell graft to a child with acute lymphoblastic leukemia. This specimen consisted of PBMCs from the stem cell graft donor, obtained from the stem cell graft. The V and J genes are TRBV15 and TRBJ1-2; TRBD1 could be the D gene, as 5 bases match. The DNA sequence is TGTGCCACCAGCAGAGTAAAAGGGGACCTCCCCTATGGCTACACCTTC. Translation gives CATSRVKGDLPYGYTF.